The 14 T cell receptor beta chains in this list originate from one sample, sequenced in a study of memory CD4+ T cells and cytomegalovirus serostatus. Measured with immunoSEQ multiplex PCR; TCRdb has only the in-frame clones, and not every one. This sample has tens of thousands of clones; just under 80% occur once, and the top ten carry roughly 0.5%. The sort gate was single viable CD3+CD4+CD8-CD45RO+ cells for memory CD4+ T cells. The material sequenced was memory CD4+ T cells from blood. These receptors came from an adult in good health and CMV-seronegative.

The chain couples TRBV27 to TRBJ2-3; D perhaps matches TRBD2 (6 bases). The CDR3 sequence is 15 residues long. The germline gives CDR1 MNHEY, CDR2 SMNVEV (reference sequence). Trimming left V 5 bases short and J 4 bases short, with 16 bases between. This chain's CDR3 is CASSHRLGMADTQYF. The DNA of the CDR3 is TGTGCCAGCAGTCACAGACTAGGGATGGCAGATACGCAGTATTTT.

V gene TRBV5-6 combines with J gene TRBJ2-3; TRBD1 agrees at 8 bases. CDR3 length equals 13 residues. From germline, CDR1 is SGHDT and CDR2 YYEEEE. The trim removed 4 bases at V and 6 bases at J, leaving 4 bases unmatched. CDR3 sequence: CASSPRGRDTQYF. In nucleotides, the CDR3 is TGTGCCAGCAGCCCCAGGGGGCGTGATACGCAGTATTTT.

The CDR3 protein is CATSRDPAYGYTF. The CDR3 coding sequence is TGTGCCACCAGCAGAGACCCGGCGTATGGCTACACCTTC. The chain has TRBV15 and TRBJ1-2, with unresolved D. Germline assignment: CDR1 LNHNV and CDR2 YYDKDF (reference sequence). Trimming took 0 bases from V and 5 from J, leaving 7 bases between them. The CDR3 totals 13 residues.

The chain carries TRBV30 and TRBJ2-7, with D perhaps being TRBD1 or TRBD2 (5 bases each). The CDR3 totals 12 residues. The V end was cut by 6 bases, the J end by 7 bases, with 16 bases between. The germline CDR1 and CDR2 sequences are GTSNPN and SVGIG (reference sequence). CDR3 amino acids: CACLLGAREQYF. CDR3 DNA: TGTGCCTGCCTCCTCGGGGCGCGAGAGCAGTACTTC.

This clone came up once. The chain uses TRBV5-1 and TRBJ2-7, with 10 bases identical to TRBD1. J gave up 4 bases and V 4 bases, and 8 bases lay outside the gene matches. Per germline, CDR1 SGHRS and CDR2 YFSETQ. The CDR3 covers 15 residues. In nucleotides, the CDR3 is TGCGCCAGCAGCGTGACAGGGGGCACAGCGTACGAGCAGTACTTC. Encoded protein: CASSVTGGTAYEQYF.

This clone was picked up a small number of times. The J gene is TRBJ2-7, the V gene TRBV2; TRBD2 aligns across 8 bases. CDR1 and CDR2 (germline): SNHLY, FYNNEI. The CDR3 has 15 amino acids. V gave up 2 bases and J gave up 2 bases; unmatched junction bases: 5. CDR3 coding DNA: TGTGCCAGCAGTGAACAAACTAGCGGAGCCTACGAGCAGTACTTC. This codes for CASSEQTSGAYEQYF.

This chain uses TRBV11-2 with TRBJ2-5; D remains ambiguous. The CDR3 length is 11 residues. Germline V CDR1 and CDR2: SGHAT, FQNNGV. Trimming pared 5 bases from V and 2 bases from J, leaving 3 bases between. In nucleotides, the CDR3 is TGTGCCAGCAGCCCTCAAGAGACCCAGTACTTC. This encodes CASSPQETQYF.

The CDR3 spells CASREAGGHTDTQYF. CDR3 DNA: TGCGCCAGCAGGGAAGCGGGGGGCCACACAGATACGCAGTATTTT. This chain joins TRBV5-1 and TRBJ2-3; 9 nucleotides line up with TRBD2. This CDR3 contains 15 residues. Germline trimming cut 5 bases from V and 2 bases from J; bases unmatched to any gene: 6. Germline V CDR1 and CDR2: SGHRS, YFSETQ. Combining the CDR3 with reference TRBV5-1 and TRBJ2-3 gives the whole variable domain KAGVTQTPRYLIKTRGQQVTLSCSPISGHRSVSWYQQTPGQGLQFLFEYFSETQRNKGNFPGRFSGRQFSNSRSEMNVSTLELGDSALYLCASREAGGHTDTQYFGPGTRLTVL.

The V and J genes are TRBV2 and TRBJ2-3; D is possibly TRBD1 (6 bases). Germline V gene lookup returns CDR1 SNHLY and CDR2 FYNNEI. With 8 bases removed from V and 5 bases from J, the gap between germline ends came to 23 bases. The CDR3 runs to 16 residues. CDR3 region: CASRMTGFNLGDTQYF. As DNA, the CDR3 is TGTGCCAGCCGGATGACAGGATTCAACTTAGGAGATACGCAGTATTTT.

This clone was detected a few times. The rearrangement links TRBV10-2 to TRBJ1-5; D possibly corresponds to TRBD1 (5 bases). This CDR3 has 15 residues. The germline CDR1 and CDR2 sequences are WSHSY and SAAADI. Trimming stripped 6 bases from V and 3 bases from J, with 15 bases between. The CDR3 DNA reads TGCGCCAGCAGCGCCGGGACCATCGACAATCAGCCCCAGCATTTT. This translates into CASSAGTIDNQPQHF.

The CDR3 is CASSLEYTGELFF. The CDR3 nucleotides read TGTGCCAGCAGCTTAGAGTACACCGGGGAGCTGTTTTTT. The rearrangement joins TRBV11-1 to TRBJ2-2; D is unclear. The germline V and J ends were trimmed by 1 base and 3 bases, with 3 bases remaining between them. The length of the CDR3 is 13 residues. Germline CDR1 reads SGHAT; CDR2 reads FQDESV (reference sequence). Using reference TRBV11-1 and TRBJ2-2 for the parts outside the CDR3, the full variable domain is EAEVAQSPRYKITEKSQAVAFWCDPISGHATLYWYRQILGQGPELLVQFQDESVVDDSQLPKDRFSAERLKGVDSTLKIQPAELGDSAMYLCASSLEYTGELFFGEGSRLTVL.

The rearrangement uses TRBV28 and TRBJ1-1; D possibly corresponds to TRBD1 (6 bases). CDR1 is MDHEN, CDR2 SYDVKM, per germline. The CDR3 runs 14 residues. Trimming pared 7 bases from V and 7 bases from J, leaving 19 bases between. The CDR3 loop reads CASTKAGQSGEAFF. The CDR3 DNA reads as TGTGCCAGCACCAAAGCGGGACAAAGTGGTGAAGCTTTCTTT. The variable domain in full, with the rest retrieved from reference TRBV28 and TRBJ1-1, is DVKVTQSSRYLVKRTGEKVFLECVQDMDHENMFWYRQDPGLGLRLIYFSYDVKMKEKGDIPEGYSVSREKKERFSLILESASTNQTSMYLCASTKAGQSGEAFFGQGTRLTVV.

The chain links TRBV6-5 to TRBJ1-1; 8 bases are shared with TRBD1. The CDR3 sequence is 14 residues long. The germline V gene encodes CDR1 MNHEY and CDR2 SVGAGI. J was trimmed by 7 bases and V by 4 bases; bases with no gene match: 8. CDR3 sequence (DNA): TGTGCCAGCAGTTTGACTCAGGGGGCGGGTGAAGCTTTCTTT. It specifies CASSLTQGAGEAFF.

The J gene is TRBJ1-1, the V gene TRBV5-1; the D gene is possibly TRBD1 (5 bases). Trimming removed 0 bases from V and 5 bases from J, with 11 bases in between. Germline lookup yields CDR1 SGHRS and CDR2 YFSETQ. This CDR3 comprises 14 residues. CDR3 loop: CASSLARRGTEAFF. CDR3 nucleotides: TGCGCCAGCAGCTTGGCTCGTAGGGGAACTGAAGCTTTCTTT. The entire variable domain, with the rest obtained from reference TRBV5-1 and TRBJ1-1, is as follows: KAGVTQTPRYLIKTRGQQVTLSCSPISGHRSVSWYQQTPGQGLQFLFEYFSETQRNKGNFPGRFSGRQFSNSRSEMNVSTLELGDSALYLCASSLARRGTEAFFGQGTRLTVV.